The clone carrying this TCR beta chain occurred many times. From germline, CDR1 is SQVTM and CDR2 ANQGSEA. Trimming at V came to 6 bases and at J to 5 bases, leaving 10 bases not matched to a gene. This CDR3 spans 15 amino acids. This sample stems from a study of T-cell reconstitution after alpha-beta-depleted transplantation in children. Unique molecular identifiers tagged the TCRbeta library. MiXCR, applied by TCRdb to the PCR reads, yields one record per CDR3 protein. The repertoire holds hundreds of thousands of distinct CDR3 sequences, with about 11% as singletons. V and J are TRBV29-1 and TRBJ2-3, with TRBD2 matching over 11 bases. This clonotype was sampled from a human donor who donated a stem cell graft to a child with acute myeloid leukemia. Material: PBMCs from the stem cell graft donor, obtained from the stem cell graft. This CDR3 reads CSVGGTSGGKDTQYF. CDR3 sequence (DNA): TGCAGCGTGGGTGGGACTAGCGGCGGGAAAGATACGCAGTATTTT.